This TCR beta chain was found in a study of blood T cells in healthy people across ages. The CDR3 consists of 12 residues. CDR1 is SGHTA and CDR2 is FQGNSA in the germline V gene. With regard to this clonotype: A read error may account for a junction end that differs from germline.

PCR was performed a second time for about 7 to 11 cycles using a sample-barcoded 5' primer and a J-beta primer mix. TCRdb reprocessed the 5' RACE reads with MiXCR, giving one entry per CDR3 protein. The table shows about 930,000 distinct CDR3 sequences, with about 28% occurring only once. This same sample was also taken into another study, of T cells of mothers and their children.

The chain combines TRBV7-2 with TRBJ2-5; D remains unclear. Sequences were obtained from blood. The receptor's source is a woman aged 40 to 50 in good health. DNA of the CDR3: TGTGCCGGCAGCTTAACGGCTGAGACCCAGTACTTC. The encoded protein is CAGSLTAETQYF.